Listed below are T cell receptor beta chains from one sample, sequenced in a study of T-cell memory formation after mild COVID-19. TCRdb re-called the 5' RACE reads through MiXCR, storing one row per CDR3 protein. The sample yields approximately 260,000 distinct CDR3 sequences, about a sixth seen once. The sequenced sample consisted of PBMCs or a T cell subset sorted from them (not recorded which). The receptors shown here come from a man aged 18 to 30 who had mild COVID-19 (a few samples of this study predate the infection). Cell type and time point are not known. Each CDR3 is given with its conserved first and last residue. The D gene is left open where the match is weak. The size field is filled for only some rows; it gives once, few, many or a size class.

V: TRBV4-2
D: TRBD2
size: few
J: TRBJ2-1
CDR3: CASSLAGGDTDEQFF
DNA: TGTGCCAGCAGCTTAGCGGGGGGGGATACAGATGAGCAGTTCTTC

V: TRBV6-2/TRBV6-3
D: TRBD1
size: few
J: TRBJ1-1
CDR3: CASSSNRGQGDSNTEAFF
DNA: TGTGCCAGCAGTTCAAACCGAGGACAGGGTGACTCGAACACTGAAGCTTTCTTT

V: TRBV4-3
D: NA
size: NA
J: TRBJ1-2
CDR3: CASSQDIGVRYTF
DNA: TGCGCCAGCAGCCAAGATATTGGGGTGCGCTACACCTTC

V: TRBV7-8
D: TRBD1
size: NA
J: TRBJ2-1
CDR3: CASSSFSGGQFF
DNA: TGTGCCAGCAGTTCCTTTTCAGGGGGGCAGTTCTTC

V: TRBV7-3
D: NA
size: few
J: TRBJ2-2
CDR3: CASSLSGGIAGELFF
DNA: TGTGCCAGCAGCTTAAGCGGGGGCATCGCCGGGGAGCTGTTTTTT

V: TRBV7-7
D: TRBD2
size: NA
J: TRBJ2-1
CDR3: CASSFGLAGRDEQFF
DNA: TGTGCTAGCAGCTTCGGACTAGCGGGGCGGGATGAGCAGTTCTTC

V: TRBV12-3/TRBV12-4
D: NA
size: few
J: TRBJ1-1
CDR3: CASSLLGRGVNTEAFF
DNA: TGTGCCAGCAGCCTGTTGGGACGAGGCGTGAACACTGAAGCTTTCTTT

V: TRBV5-1
D: TRBD2
size: many
J: TRBJ2-1
CDR3: CASSSRLAGGYNEQFF
DNA: TGCGCCAGCAGCTCTCGACTAGCGGGGGGGTACAATGAGCAGTTCTTC

V: TRBV14
D: NA
size: NA
J: TRBJ2-3
CDR3: CASSSAGDTQYF
DNA: TGTGCCAGCAGTTCTGCGGGGGATACGCAGTATTTT

V: TRBV4-3
D: NA
size: few
J: TRBJ2-5
CDR3: CASSQDMMGTQYF
DNA: TGCGCCAGCAGCCAAGATATGATGGGGACCCAGTACTTC

V: TRBV5-1
D: NA
size: many
J: TRBJ2-3
CDR3: CASSLDPLADTQYF
DNA: TGCGCCAGCAGCTTGGACCCCCTAGCGGATACGCAGTATTTT

V: TRBV2
D: TRBD2
size: NA
J: TRBJ2-5
CDR3: CASSVSRTSVETQYF
DNA: TGTGCCAGCAGTGTATCGAGGACTAGCGTTGAGACCCAGTACTTC

V: TRBV20-1
D: NA
size: many
J: TRBJ1-1
CDR3: CSASPGYMNTEAFF
DNA: TGCAGTGCTAGTCCCGGCTACATGAACACTGAAGCTTTCTTT

V: TRBV9
D: NA
size: NA
J: TRBJ1-1
CDR3: CASSVEWGLNTEAFF
DNA: TGTGCCAGCAGCGTAGAGTGGGGCCTGAACACTGAAGCTTTCTTT

V: TRBV20-1
D: NA
size: NA
J: TRBJ1-6
CDR3: CSASSAYNSPLHF
DNA: TGCAGTGCTAGCAGCGCCTATAATTCACCCCTCCACTTT

V: TRBV10-2
D: NA
size: few
J: TRBJ2-5
CDR3: CASRATTGFQETQYF
DNA: TGCGCCAGCAGAGCTACTACAGGATTCCAAGAGACCCAGTACTTC

V: TRBV6-9
D: NA
size: NA
J: TRBJ1-5
CDR3: CASRGTGDGPCNQPQHF
DNA: TGTGCCAGCAGGGGAACAGGAGATGGGCCTTGCAATCAGCCCCAGCATTTT

V: TRBV4-2
D: NA
size: few
J: TRBJ2-3
CDR3: CASSQVLSGAPDTQYF
DNA: TGTGCCAGCAGCCAAGTTTTGTCAGGGGCGCCAGATACGCAGTATTTT

V: TRBV10-3
D: NA
size: NA
J: TRBJ2-1
CDR3: CAISAGAGSGNEQFF
DNA: TGTGCCATCAGCGCCGGGGCAGGGTCTGGCAATGAGCAGTTCTTC

V: TRBV5-1
D: TRBD1
size: NA
J: TRBJ2-5
CDR3: CASSLAWTGGTETQYF
DNA: TGCGCCAGCAGCTTGGCCTGGACAGGGGGGACAGAGACCCAGTACTTC

V: TRBV15
D: NA
size: many
J: TRBJ2-7
CDR3: CATSSDRSYEQYF
DNA: TGTGCCACCAGCTCGGACAGATCCTACGAGCAGTACTTC

V: TRBV21-1
D: NA
size: few
J: TRBJ2-3
CDR3: CASSKDGGIPGNTQYF
DNA: TGTGCCAGCAGCAAAGATGGCGGGATCCCGGGGAATACGCAGTATTTT

V: TRBV12-3/TRBV12-4
D: NA
size: NA
J: TRBJ2-3
CDR3: CASRGGRPSTDTQYF
DNA: TGTGCCAGCAGAGGGGGGAGACCGAGCACAGATACGCAGTATTTT

V: TRBV12-3/TRBV12-4
D: NA
size: many
J: TRBJ1-1
CDR3: CASSYGSGTEAFF
DNA: TGTGCCAGCAGTTATGGGTCTGGGACTGAAGCTTTCTTT

V: TRBV20-1
D: NA
size: NA
J: TRBJ2-2
CDR3: CSARDTQNTGELFF
DNA: TGCAGTGCTAGAGATACCCAGAACACCGGGGAGCTGTTTTTT

V: TRBV15
D: NA
size: few
J: TRBJ2-5
CDR3: CATRARRAQETQYF
DNA: TGTGCCACCAGAGCTAGACGGGCCCAAGAGACCCAGTACTTC

V: TRBV4-3
D: NA
size: NA
J: TRBJ1-2
CDR3: CASSPARGTNYGYTF
DNA: TGCGCCAGCAGCCCGGCCCGAGGGACTAACTATGGCTACACCTTC

V: TRBV2
D: TRBD1
size: NA
J: TRBJ2-5
CDR3: CASTGQEETQYF
DNA: TGTGCCAGCACCGGACAGGAAGAGACCCAGTACTTC

V: TRBV12-3/TRBV12-4
D: TRBD1
size: NA
J: TRBJ1-2
CDR3: CASTINRGPSYTF
DNA: TGTGCCAGCACGATAAACAGGGGCCCGAGCTACACCTTC

V: TRBV6-5
D: NA
size: NA
J: TRBJ1-5
CDR3: CASSYSSSFNQPQHF
DNA: TGTGCCAGCAGTTACTCGAGCAGCTTCAATCAGCCCCAGCATTTT

V: TRBV6-2/TRBV6-3
D: TRBD1
size: NA
J: TRBJ2-7
CDR3: CASSPGTGVDRSYEQYF
DNA: TGTGCCAGCAGTCCCGGGACAGGGGTCGATCGCTCCTACGAGCAGTACTTC

V: TRBV10-3
D: TRBD2
size: NA
J: TRBJ2-7
CDR3: CAIRTSGGVYEQYF
DNA: TGTGCCATCAGGACTAGCGGGGGGGTATACGAGCAGTACTTC

V: TRBV7-2
D: TRBD1
size: NA
J: TRBJ1-6
CDR3: CASSQRTGGDSPLHF
DNA: TGTGCCAGCAGCCAAAGGACAGGGGGAGATTCACCCCTCCACTTT

V: TRBV5-1
D: TRBD1
size: many
J: TRBJ1-1
CDR3: CASRPGGSDTEAFF
DNA: TGCGCCAGCAGACCAGGGGGTTCGGACACTGAAGCTTTCTTT

V: TRBV7-9
D: TRBD1
size: few
J: TRBJ1-6
CDR3: CASSLAGGAPLHF
DNA: TGTGCCAGCAGCTTAGCAGGGGGCGCACCCCTCCACTTT

V: TRBV6-4
D: TRBD2
size: few
J: TRBJ2-1
CDR3: CASSATSGGAGNEQFF
DNA: TGTGCCAGCAGTGCTACTAGCGGGGGGGCAGGGAATGAGCAGTTCTTC

V: TRBV15
D: TRBD1
size: few
J: TRBJ2-2
CDR3: CATSRGDREVGELFF
DNA: TGTGCCACCAGCAGAGGGGACAGGGAAGTCGGGGAGCTGTTTTTT

V: TRBV7-8
D: NA
size: NA
J: TRBJ2-5
CDR3: CASSSRPGTQETQYF
DNA: TGTGCCAGCAGCTCGAGACCCGGGACCCAAGAGACCCAGTACTTC

V: TRBV5-1
D: NA
size: NA
J: TRBJ2-7
CDR3: CASRPSGKEQYF
DNA: TGCGCCAGCAGACCCTCAGGGAAGGAGCAGTACTTC

V: TRBV23-1
D: TRBD1
size: few
J: TRBJ2-3
CDR3: CASSRRNRGDTQYF
DNA: TGCGCCAGCAGTCGGCGCAACAGGGGAGATACGCAGTATTTT

V: TRBV10-3
D: NA
size: few
J: TRBJ2-7
CDR3: CAINPGPSSYEQYF
DNA: TGTGCCATCAATCCGGGTCCCAGCTCCTACGAGCAGTACTTC

V: TRBV5-1
D: NA
size: NA
J: TRBJ1-2
CDR3: CASSLGPVSGYTF
DNA: TGCGCCAGCAGCTTGGGCCCTGTGAGCGGCTACACCTTC